This T cell receptor (beta chain) is from a study of memory CD4+ T cells and cytomegalovirus serostatus (dated by TCRdb to 2018 to 2020). In the study overall: The cohort comprised roughly 35 healthy Belgian adults, 9 CMV seropositive and 24 CMV seronegative. To replicate a published TCR-based CMV serostatus classifier, the study sequenced CD4+ memory TCRbeta repertoires from a Belgian cohort whose cytomegalovirus serostatus was known.

For this clone: Which antigen it targets is not known. No base-level quality is on record; no much larger clone is a single base apart.

The cysteine opens and the phenylalanine closes a CDR3 of 14 amino acids. Only the CDR3 portion is preserved as DNA: 42 bases, with reading frame beginning at the first base. The V end loses 4 bases and the J end loses 6 bases, and a stretch of 16 bases separates them. As encoded in the germline V gene (reference sequence), CDR1 is SGHNT while CDR2 is YYREEE. The Quick-DNA Microprep Kit was used to extract genomic DNA from the sorted cells. Amplification of TCRbeta DNA was done with the immunoSEQ hsTCRbeta kit, following the protocol from the manufacturer. An Illumina MiSeq instrument was used to sequence the TCRbeta libraries. In the authors' own workflow: After out-of-frame sequences were removed, 2.4 million or so distinct TCRbeta sequences remained, averaging about 67,000 per individual. Each individual was scored according to the count of 160 or so previously reported CMV-associated TCRbeta sequences and the total productive distinct TCRbeta count. A beta-binomial model was reimplemented in Python, and scikit-learn random forests with default parameters were trained on data from the US cohort. On the Belgian cohort, classifier performance was reported as the median AUC, along with percentile confidence intervals, across 10,000 bootstrap iterations. TCRdb mirrors the immuneACCESS table, restricted to in-frame sequences. Some clones are absent from its copies; in checked studies, under half trace to an unresolved V gene, and the reason for the others is unknown. V and J calls and clone size follow that table, whereas D and trimming were derived from the DNA. In all, the sample holds some 50,000 clones, and around four fifths of those were seen once. In total, the top ten clones hold around 0.61% of the sample.

General findings and caveats noted by the study authors: The results were interpreted as suggesting that the CMV-associated TCR signature is largely present in the CD4+ memory repertoire. Among the 164 previously reported CMV-associated TCRbeta sequences, some 67 showed up in the CD4+ memory repertoires, with each one found in between one and five individuals. For CMV serostatus prediction, a median bootstrapped AUC of approximately 0.95 was reached with the original framework, and a median bootstrapped AUC of approximately 0.89 was reached with a US-trained random forest. On the Belgian cohort, the classifier based on the original framework reached a median bootstrapped AUC of about 0.96, with a 95% CI of 0.76-1.00. Unlike the original study, which covered naive and memory CD4+ and CD8+ populations, the Belgian study sequenced only CD4+CD45RO+ memory cells.

A FACSAria II was used to sort memory CD4+ T cells, defined as single viable CD3+CD4+CD8-CD45RO+ cells. CMV serostatus was assessed using a Roche Elecsys assay, by which serum IgG against CMV pp150, pp28, p38 and p52 was detected. Once the samples were thawed, total CD4+ T cells were enriched through positive selection using CD4 magnetic microbeads. The samples came from a different study that was designed specifically to examine the CD4+ T cell memory repertoire. Peripheral blood mononuclear cells were isolated and cryopreserved following standard operating procedures; serum was stored at -80 °C. Staining used CD3-PerCP (BW264/56), CD4-APC (RPA-T4), CD45RO-PE (UCHT1) and CD8-Pacific Orange (3B5) antibodies, with Sytox blue excluding non-viable cells.

The receptor was isolated from an adult in good health and CMV-seronegative. The sequence is built from TRBV5-4 and TRBJ1-1; a tentative D match to TRBD1 spans 6 bases. The sequencing input was memory CD4+ T cells from blood. The nucleotide sequence reads TGTGCCAGCAGCCGCGACAGGTTTTTCTCTGAAGCTTTCTTT. This encodes CASSRDRFFSEAFF. Reference TRBV5-4 and TRBJ1-1 genes cover what lies past the CDR3, so the full variable domain is ETGVTQSPTHLIKTRGQQVTLRCSSQSGHNTVSWYQQALGQGPQFIFQYYREEENGRGNFPPRFSGLQFPNYSSELNVNALELDDSALYLCASSRDRFFSEAFFGQGTRLTVV.